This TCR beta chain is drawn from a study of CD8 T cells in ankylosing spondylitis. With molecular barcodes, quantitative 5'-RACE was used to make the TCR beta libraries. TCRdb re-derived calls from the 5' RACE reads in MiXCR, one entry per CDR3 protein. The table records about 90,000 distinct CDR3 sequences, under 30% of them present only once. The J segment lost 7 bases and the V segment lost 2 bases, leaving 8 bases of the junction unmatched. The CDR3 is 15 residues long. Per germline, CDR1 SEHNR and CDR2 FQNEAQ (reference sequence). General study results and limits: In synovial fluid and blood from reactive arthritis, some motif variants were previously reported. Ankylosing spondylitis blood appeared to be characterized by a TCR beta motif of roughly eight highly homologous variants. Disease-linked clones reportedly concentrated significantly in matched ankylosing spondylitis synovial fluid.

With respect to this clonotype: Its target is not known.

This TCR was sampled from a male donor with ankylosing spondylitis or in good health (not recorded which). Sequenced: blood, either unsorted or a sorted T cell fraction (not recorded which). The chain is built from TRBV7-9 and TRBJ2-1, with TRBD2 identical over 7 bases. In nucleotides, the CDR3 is TGTGCCAGCAGCTTATCGGGGGGACCGGGGAATGAGCAGTTCTTC. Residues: CASSLSGGPGNEQFF.